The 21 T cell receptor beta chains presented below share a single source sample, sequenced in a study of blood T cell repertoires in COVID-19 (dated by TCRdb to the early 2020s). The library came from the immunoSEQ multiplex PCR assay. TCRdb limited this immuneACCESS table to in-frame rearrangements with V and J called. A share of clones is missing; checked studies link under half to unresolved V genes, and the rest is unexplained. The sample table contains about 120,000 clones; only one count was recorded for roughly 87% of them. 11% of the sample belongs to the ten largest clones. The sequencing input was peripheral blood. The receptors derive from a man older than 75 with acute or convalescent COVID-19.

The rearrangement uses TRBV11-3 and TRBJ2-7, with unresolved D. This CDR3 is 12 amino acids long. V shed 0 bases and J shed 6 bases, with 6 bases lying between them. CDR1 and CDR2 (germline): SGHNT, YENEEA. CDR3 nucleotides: TGTGCCAGCAGCTTAGAGCCGGGCGAGCAGTACTTC. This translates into CASSLEPGEQYF. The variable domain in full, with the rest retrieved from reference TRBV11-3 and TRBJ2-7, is EAGVVQSPRYKIIEKKQPVAFWCNPISGHNTLYWYLQNLGQGPELLIRYENEEAVDDSQLPKDRFSAERLKGVDSTLKIQPAELGDSAVYLCASSLEPGEQYFGPGTRLTVT.

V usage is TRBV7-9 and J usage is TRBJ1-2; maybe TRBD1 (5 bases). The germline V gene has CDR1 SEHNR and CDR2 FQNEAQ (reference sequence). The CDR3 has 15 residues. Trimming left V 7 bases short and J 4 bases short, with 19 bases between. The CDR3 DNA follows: TGTGCCAGCACCCTAGGGGTCGGATCCCCCTATGGCTACACCTTC. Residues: CASTLGVGSPYGYTF.

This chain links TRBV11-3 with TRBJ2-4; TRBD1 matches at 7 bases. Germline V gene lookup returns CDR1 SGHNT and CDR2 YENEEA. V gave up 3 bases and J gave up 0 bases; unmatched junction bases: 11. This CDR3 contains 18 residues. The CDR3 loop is CASSLSVPGGTAKNIQYF. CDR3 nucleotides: TGTGCCAGCAGCTTGTCCGTGCCAGGGGGTACAGCCAAAAACATTCAGTACTTC. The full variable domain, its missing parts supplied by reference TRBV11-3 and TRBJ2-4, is EAGVVQSPRYKIIEKKQPVAFWCNPISGHNTLYWYLQNLGQGPELLIRYENEEAVDDSQLPKDRFSAERLKGVDSTLKIQPAELGDSAVYLCASSLSVPGGTAKNIQYFGAGTRLSVL.

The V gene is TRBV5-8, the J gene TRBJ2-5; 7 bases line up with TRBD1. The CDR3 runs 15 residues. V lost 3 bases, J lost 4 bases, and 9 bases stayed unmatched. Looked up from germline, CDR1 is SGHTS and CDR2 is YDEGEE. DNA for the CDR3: TGTGCCAGCAGCTCCGGCACAGGGGTCCGAGAGACCCAGTACTTC. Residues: CASSSGTGVRETQYF.

The CDR3 is CASSYSFRMNTEAFF. In DNA form, the CDR3 reads TGTGCCAGCAGTTACTCGTTTAGAATGAACACTGAAGCTTTCTTT. The chain links TRBV6-2 or TRBV6-3 to TRBJ1-1; no reliable D call. CDR1 and CDR2 (germline): MNHEY, SVGEGT. The CDR3 is 15 amino acids. Trimming took off 0 bases at V and 0 bases at J, with 8 bases between the two ends.

Here the CDR3 DNA reads TGTGCCAGCAGCTTAGACGGGAGGGCCGAAGGTGAGCAGTTCTTC. Its translation: CASSLDGRAEGEQFF. This chain joins TRBV7-2 and TRBJ2-1; 8 bases fit TRBD2. This CDR3 has 15 residues. Germline V lookup: CDR1 SGHTA, CDR2 FQGNSA. The J segment lost 9 bases and the V segment lost 1 base, leaving 8 bases of the junction unmatched.

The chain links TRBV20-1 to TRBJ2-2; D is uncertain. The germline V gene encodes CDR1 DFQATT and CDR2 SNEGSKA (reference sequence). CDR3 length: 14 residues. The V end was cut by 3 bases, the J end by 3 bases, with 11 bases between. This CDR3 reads CSASGRLDTGELFF. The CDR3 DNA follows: TGCAGTGCTAGTGGCAGGTTGGACACCGGGGAGCTGTTTTTT.

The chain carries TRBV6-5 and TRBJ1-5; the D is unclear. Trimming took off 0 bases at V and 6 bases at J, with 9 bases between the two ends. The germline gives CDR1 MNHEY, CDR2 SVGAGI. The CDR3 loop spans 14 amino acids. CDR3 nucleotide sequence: TGTGCCAGCAGTTACTCGAGTCGTAGTCAGCCCCAGCATTTT. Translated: CASSYSSRSQPQHF.

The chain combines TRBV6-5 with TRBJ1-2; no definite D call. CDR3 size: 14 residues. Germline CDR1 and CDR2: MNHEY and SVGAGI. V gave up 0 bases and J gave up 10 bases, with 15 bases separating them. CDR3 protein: CASSYSKGRGVYTF. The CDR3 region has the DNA TGTGCCAGCAGTTACTCGAAAGGTCGGGGAGTCTACACCTTC.

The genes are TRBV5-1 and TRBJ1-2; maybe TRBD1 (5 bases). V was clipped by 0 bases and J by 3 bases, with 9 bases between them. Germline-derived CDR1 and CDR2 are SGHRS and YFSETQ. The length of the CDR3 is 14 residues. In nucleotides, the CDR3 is TGCGCCAGCAGCTTGGTGGACAATCACTATGGCTACACCTTC. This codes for CASSLVDNHYGYTF.

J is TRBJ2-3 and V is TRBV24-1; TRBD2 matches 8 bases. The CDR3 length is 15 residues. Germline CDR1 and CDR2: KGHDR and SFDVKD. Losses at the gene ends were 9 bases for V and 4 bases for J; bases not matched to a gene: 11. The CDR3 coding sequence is TGTGCCACCTCGACCGCAGCGGGAGTCGCAGATACGCAGTATTTT. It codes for CATSTAAGVADTQYF.

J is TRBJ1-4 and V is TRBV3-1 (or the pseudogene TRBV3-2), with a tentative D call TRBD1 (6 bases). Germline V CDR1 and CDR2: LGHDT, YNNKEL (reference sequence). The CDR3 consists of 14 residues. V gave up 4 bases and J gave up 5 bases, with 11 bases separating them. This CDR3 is CASSPGQINEKLFF. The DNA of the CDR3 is TGTGCCAGCAGCCCGGGACAAATAAATGAAAAACTGTTTTTT.

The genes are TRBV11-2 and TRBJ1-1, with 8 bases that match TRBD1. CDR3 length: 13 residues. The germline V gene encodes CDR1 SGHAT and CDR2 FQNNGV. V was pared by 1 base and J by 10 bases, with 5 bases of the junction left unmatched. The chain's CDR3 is CASSLGQGSGAFF. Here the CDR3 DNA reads TGTGCCAGCAGCTTAGGACAGGGGTCCGGAGCTTTCTTT.

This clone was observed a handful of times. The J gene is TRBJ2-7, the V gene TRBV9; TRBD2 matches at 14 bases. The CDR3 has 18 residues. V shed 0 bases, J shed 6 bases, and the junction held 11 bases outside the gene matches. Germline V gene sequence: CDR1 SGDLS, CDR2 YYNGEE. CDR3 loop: CASSVAGEGTSGRSEQYF. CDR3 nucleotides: TGTGCCAGCAGCGTAGCTGGAGAAGGGACTAGCGGGAGATCCGAGCAGTACTTC.

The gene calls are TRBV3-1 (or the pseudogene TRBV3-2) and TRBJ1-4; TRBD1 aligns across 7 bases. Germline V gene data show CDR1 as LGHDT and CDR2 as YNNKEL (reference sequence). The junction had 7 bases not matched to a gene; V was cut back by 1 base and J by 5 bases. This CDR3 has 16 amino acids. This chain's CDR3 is CASSQVRGRGNEKLFF. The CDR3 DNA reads TGTGCCAGCAGCCAAGTTCGGGGCAGGGGGAATGAAAAACTGTTTTTT.

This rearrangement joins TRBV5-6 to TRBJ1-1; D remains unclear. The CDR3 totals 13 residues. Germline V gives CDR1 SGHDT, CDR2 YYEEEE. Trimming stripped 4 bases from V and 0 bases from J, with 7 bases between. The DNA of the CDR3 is TGTGCCAGCAGCCTATTGTTGAACACTGAAGCTTTCTTT. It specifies CASSLLLNTEAFF.

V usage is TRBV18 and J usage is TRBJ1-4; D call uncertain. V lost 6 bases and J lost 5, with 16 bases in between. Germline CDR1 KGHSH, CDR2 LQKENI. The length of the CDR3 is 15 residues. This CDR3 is CASSQQQAENEKLFF. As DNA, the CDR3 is TGTGCCAGCTCCCAGCAGCAGGCCGAAAATGAAAAACTGTTTTTT.

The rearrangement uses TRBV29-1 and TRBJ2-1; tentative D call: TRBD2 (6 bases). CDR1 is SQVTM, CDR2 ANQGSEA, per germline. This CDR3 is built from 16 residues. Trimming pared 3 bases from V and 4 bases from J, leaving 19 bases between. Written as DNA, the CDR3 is TGCAGCGTTGACGGGACTCCCGCGGAGTTTTACAATGAGCAGTTCTTC. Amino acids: CSVDGTPAEFYNEQFF.

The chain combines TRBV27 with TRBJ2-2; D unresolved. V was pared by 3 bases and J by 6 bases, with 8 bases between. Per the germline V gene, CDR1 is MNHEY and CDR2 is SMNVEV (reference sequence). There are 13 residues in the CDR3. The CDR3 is CASSFQAPGELFF. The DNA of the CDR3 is TGTGCCAGCAGTTTTCAGGCCCCCGGGGAGCTGTTTTTT.

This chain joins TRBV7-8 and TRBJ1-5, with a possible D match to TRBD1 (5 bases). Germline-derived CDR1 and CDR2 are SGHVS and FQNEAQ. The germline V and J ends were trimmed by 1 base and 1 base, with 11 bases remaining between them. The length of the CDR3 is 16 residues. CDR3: CASSLEGAVSNQPQHF. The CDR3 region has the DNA TGTGCCAGCAGCTTAGAAGGGGCGGTCAGCAATCAGCCCCAGCATTTT.

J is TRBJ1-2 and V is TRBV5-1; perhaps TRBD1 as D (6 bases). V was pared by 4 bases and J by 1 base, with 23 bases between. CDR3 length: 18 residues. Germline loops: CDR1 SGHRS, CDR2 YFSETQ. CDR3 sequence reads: CASSALQGGDPYNYGYTF. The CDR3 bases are TGCGCCAGCAGCGCTTTACAGGGAGGGGACCCCTATAACTATGGCTACACCTTC.